This T cell receptor (beta chain) emerged from a study of T-cell reconstitution after alpha-beta-depleted transplantation in children. Using unique molecular identifiers, the investigators prepared the TCRbeta library. TCRdb passed the PCR reads through MiXCR, listing each CDR3 protein once. The sample holds around 380,000 distinct CDR3 sequences, roughly a tenth seen once. Trimming stripped 7 bases from V and 7 bases from J, with 11 bases between. Germline V gene lookup returns CDR1 SQVTM and CDR2 ANQGSEA. There are 11 residues in the CDR3. The receptor's source is a human donor who donated a stem cell graft to a child with acute myeloid leukemia. V gene TRBV29-1 combines with J gene TRBJ2-1; D is unclear. The sample in question was PBMCs from the stem cell graft donor, obtained from the stem cell graft. DNA of the CDR3: TGCAGCGCAAGAACTGGAAATGAGCAGTTCTTC. This translates into CSARTGNEQFF.